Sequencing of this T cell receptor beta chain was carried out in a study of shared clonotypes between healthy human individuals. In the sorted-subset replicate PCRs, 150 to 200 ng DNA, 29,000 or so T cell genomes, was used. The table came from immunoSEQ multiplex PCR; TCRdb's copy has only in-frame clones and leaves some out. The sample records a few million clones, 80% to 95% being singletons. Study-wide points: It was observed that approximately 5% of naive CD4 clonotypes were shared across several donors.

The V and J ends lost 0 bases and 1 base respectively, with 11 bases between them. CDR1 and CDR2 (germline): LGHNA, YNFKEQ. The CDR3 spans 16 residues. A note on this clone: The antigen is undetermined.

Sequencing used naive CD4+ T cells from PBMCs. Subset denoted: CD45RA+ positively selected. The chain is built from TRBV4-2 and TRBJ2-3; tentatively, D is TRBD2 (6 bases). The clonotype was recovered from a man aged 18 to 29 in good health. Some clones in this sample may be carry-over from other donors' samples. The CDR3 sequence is CASSQDARDRTDTQYF. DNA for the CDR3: TGTGCCAGCAGCCAAGACGCGCGGGACCGCACAGATACGCAGTATTTT.